Shown below are 29 T cell receptor beta chains from a single sample sequenced in a study of identical twins' blood T cells. TCRdb redid the calling of the 5' RACE reads with MiXCR, one entry per CDR3 protein. The table records 400,000 or so distinct CDR3 sequences, 25% to 35% of them present only once. Material for sequencing was PBMCs. The receptors were gathered from a woman aged 18-55 years in good health.

The chain carries TRBV9 and TRBJ2-1; 7 nucleotides align to TRBD2. This CDR3 region has 16 residues. Losses at the gene ends were 0 bases for V and 0 bases for J; bases not matched to a gene: 3. The germline V gene has CDR1 SGDLS and CDR2 YYNGEE. DNA of the CDR3: TGTGCCAGCAGCGTAGGAGGCGGGAGCTCCTACAATGAGCAGTTCTTC. Residues: CASSVGGGSSYNEQFF.

The chain combines TRBV11-2 with TRBJ2-7; TRBD1 matches at 8 bases. With 2 bases clipped from V and 4 bases from J, the junction kept 4 bases outside the gene matches. The CDR3 spans 14 residues. Per germline, CDR1 SGHAT and CDR2 FQNNGV. The CDR3 protein is CASSLQGADYEQYF. In nucleotides, the CDR3 is TGTGCCAGCAGCTTACAGGGGGCCGATTACGAGCAGTACTTC.

In this sample, this clonotype turned up a few times. In nucleotides, the CDR3 is TGCGCCAGCAGCTCGTCCCTGTCGAACACTGAAGCTTTCTTT. This gives the protein CASSSSLSNTEAFF. The chain recombines TRBV5-1 with TRBJ1-1; D remains ambiguous. The V end was cut by 3 bases, the J end by 1 base, with 10 bases between. Germline values: CDR1 SGHRS, CDR2 YFSETQ. The CDR3 extends over 14 amino acids. The whole variable domain, filled in from reference TRBV5-1 and TRBJ1-1, reads KAGVTQTPRYLIKTRGQQVTLSCSPISGHRSVSWYQQTPGQGLQFLFEYFSETQRNKGNFPGRFSGRQFSNSRSEMNVSTLELGDSALYLCASSSSLSNTEAFFGQGTRLTVV.

This clonotype was seen a handful of times. The V gene is TRBV19, the J gene TRBJ2-1; 9 positions match TRBD2. Germline loops: CDR1 LNHDA, CDR2 SQIVND (reference sequence). CDR3 length: 16 amino acids. The junction had 9 bases not matched to a gene; V was cut back by 5 bases and J by 4 bases. For the CDR3, the DNA is TGTGCCAGTAGTGGAATGACTAGCGGAAAGTACAATGAGCAGTTCTTC. This gives the protein CASSGMTSGKYNEQFF.

This clonotype was picked up a small number of times. V is TRBV25-1 and J is TRBJ1-2; a possible D gene is TRBD1 (5 bases). The germline V and J ends were trimmed by 6 bases and 11 bases, with 13 bases remaining between them. The CDR3 loop spans 11 amino acids. The V gene's germline CDR1 is MGHDK and CDR2 SYGVNS. CDR3 coding DNA: TGTGCCAGCAGCCGGGACTCCAAATACACCTTC. Protein sequence: CASSRDSKYTF.

The genes are TRBV2 and TRBJ1-1, with 10 bases lining up with TRBD1. Germline CDR1 reads SNHLY; CDR2 reads FYNNEI. Germline trimming cut 6 bases from V and 6 bases from J; bases unmatched to any gene: 7. The length of the CDR3 is 14 residues. Written as DNA, the CDR3 is TGTGCCAGCAGGAGGGACAGGGGTGGTGCTGAAGCTTTCTTT. Its translation: CASRRDRGGAEAFF.

In its sample, this clonotype was seen a few times. The chain joins TRBV25-1 to TRBJ2-3; D is uncertain. V lost 0 bases and J 4 bases, leaving 8 bases between the germline ends. Germline lookup yields CDR1 MGHDK and CDR2 SYGVNS. The CDR3 is made up of 14 amino acids. CDR3 region: CASSEYRWSDTQYF. CDR3 bases: TGTGCCAGCAGTGAATACCGGTGGTCAGATACGCAGTATTTT.

The gene calls are TRBV10-3 and TRBJ2-1, with a possible D match to TRBD2 (6 bases). This CDR3 spans 12 amino acids. Per the germline V gene, CDR1 is ENHRY and CDR2 is SYGVKD. Trimming cost V 1 base and J 9 bases, with 7 bases left between them. The CDR3 bases are TGTGCCATCAGTGAGTTTAGCGGTGAGCAGTTCTTC. Translated: CAISEFSGEQFF.

This clonotype was picked up a small number of times. J is TRBJ2-7 and V is TRBV11-2; 9 bases map to TRBD2. CDR3 length equals 14 residues. The germline gives CDR1 SGHAT, CDR2 FQNNGV. J was trimmed by 4 bases and V by 7 bases; bases with no gene match: 8. The CDR3 loop reads CASTGLAKLYEQYF. CDR3 coding DNA: TGTGCCAGCACTGGACTAGCGAAGTTATACGAGCAGTACTTC.

V usage is TRBV5-4 and J usage is TRBJ2-2, with D uncertain. V was clipped by 4 bases and J by 0 bases, with 13 bases between them. Germline V lookup: CDR1 SGHNT, CDR2 YYREEE (reference sequence). This CDR3 is 16 amino acids long. CDR3 DNA: TGTGCCAGCAGCAATAGTATCAGCGCGAACACCGGGGAGCTGTTTTTT. Its protein product is CASSNSISANTGELFF.

There are many counts of this clonotype. The CDR3 loop is CASHIFSESSGNTIYF. The CDR3 DNA reads TGTGCCAGCCACATCTTTTCTGAGAGCTCTGGAAACACCATATATTTT. The V call is TRBV6-6, the J call TRBJ1-3, with D unresolved. Trimming stripped 8 bases from V and 0 bases from J, with 17 bases between. CDR1 is MNHNY and CDR2 is SVGAGI in the germline V gene (reference sequence). The CDR3 length is 16 residues.

The V and J genes are TRBV27 and TRBJ2-7; D ambiguous. V was shortened by 8 bases and J by 1 base, with 9 bases between the two germline ends. This CDR3 is 12 amino acids long. The V gene's germline CDR1 is MNHEY and CDR2 SMNVEV (reference sequence). The CDR3 is CASVSLSYEQYF. CDR3 sequence (DNA): TGTGCCAGCGTCTCGTTATCCTACGAGCAGTACTTC.

This clonotype was counted ten times or more. The chain joins TRBV29-1 to TRBJ2-1; 8 bases are a match to TRBD2. The V and J ends lost 6 bases and 0 bases, in that order; junction bases with no gene match: 1. From germline, CDR1 is SQVTM and CDR2 ANQGSEA. This CDR3 contains 13 residues. CDR3 loop: CSVSGSSYNEQFF. CDR3 DNA sequence: TGCAGCGTCAGCGGGAGCTCCTACAATGAGCAGTTCTTC.

This chain links TRBV29-1 with TRBJ1-2, with D possibly TRBD1 on 6 matching bases. The CDR3 has 14 amino acids. CDR1 is SQVTM, CDR2 ANQGSEA, per germline. Trimming removed 2 bases from V and 2 bases from J, with 12 bases in between. CDR3 amino acids: CSVESRDINYGYTF. The DNA for the CDR3 is TGCAGCGTTGAAAGCAGGGACATAAACTATGGCTACACCTTC.

This clonotype turned up a few times. This sequence joins TRBV5-1 and TRBJ1-2; D unresolved. Per germline, CDR1 SGHRS and CDR2 YFSETQ. Trimming shortened V by 4 bases and J by 0 bases, and 13 bases separated the two germline ends. This CDR3 contains 15 residues. DNA of the CDR3: TGCGCCAGCAGCCCGGTCGGCACAACTAACTATGGCTACACCTTC. Protein product: CASSPVGTTNYGYTF.

About this clonotype: A much larger clone lies one base from this, so it may be a read error. As DNA, the CDR3 is TGTGCCAGCAGTTCAGATCGCGATGAGCAGTTCTTC. Amino acid sequence: CASSSDRDEQFF. The chain links TRBV14 to TRBJ2-1; D call uncertain. Per germline, CDR1 SGHDN and CDR2 FVKESK. Deletions cut 6 bases from V and 8 bases from J, with 11 bases between. This CDR3 is built from 12 residues.

This clonotype was seen a handful of times. The chain carries TRBV20-1 and TRBJ2-1; 8 bases line up with TRBD2. Germline CDR1 reads DFQATT; CDR2 reads SNEGSKA (reference sequence). The V gene end was trimmed by 2 bases and the J gene end by 4 bases; junction bases not matched to a gene: 4. The CDR3 spans 14 residues. CDR3 coding DNA: TGCAGTGCTAGACTAGCGGGTGTGTACAATGAGCAGTTCTTC. It specifies CSARLAGVYNEQFF.

In this sample, this clonotype turned up many times. The chain links TRBV29-1 to TRBJ2-3; 8 positions match TRBD2. Germline V gene sequence: CDR1 SQVTM, CDR2 ANQGSEA. V lost 1 base to trimming and J lost 4 bases; unmatched junction nucleotides: 4. This CDR3 has 14 residues. The CDR3, as DNA: TGCAGCGTTGAAGCGGGAGGGCGGTCAGATACGCAGTATTTT. Its translation: CSVEAGGRSDTQYF.

This clonotype appeared a few times. This chain uses TRBV6-5 with TRBJ1-1, with no clear D. The ends were cut back, 5 bases at V and 0 bases at J, with 13 bases in the middle. Germline-derived CDR1 and CDR2 are MNHEY and SVGAGI. The length of the CDR3 is 15 residues. The CDR3 spells CASSRADQMNTEAFF. The CDR3 coding sequence is TGTGCCAGCAGTCGAGCAGATCAGATGAACACTGAAGCTTTCTTT.

Many counts were recorded for this clonotype. This chain links TRBV10-3 with TRBJ1-4; D is unresolved. CDR1 and CDR2 (germline): ENHRY, SYGVKD. CDR3 length equals 13 residues. With 6 bases removed from V and 0 bases from J, the gap between germline ends came to 5 bases. The CDR3: CAIRETTNEKLFF. CDR3 nucleotides: TGTGCCATCAGAGAAACAACTAATGAAAAACTGTTTTTT.

This clonotype was recorded a few times. CDR3 sequence: CAISEPVVRTEAFF. Written as DNA, the CDR3 is TGTGCCATCAGTGAGCCAGTAGTACGGACTGAAGCTTTCTTT. The chain has TRBV10-3 and TRBJ1-1; D not resolved. V gave up 2 bases and J gave up 5 bases, with 12 bases separating them. Germline assignment: CDR1 ENHRY and CDR2 SYGVKD. The CDR3 has 14 residues.

V is TRBV29-1 and J is TRBJ2-1; D is perhaps TRBD1 or TRBD2 (5 bases each). The V and J ends lost 3 bases and 0 bases respectively, with 9 bases between them. CDR1 and CDR2 (germline): SQVTM, ANQGSEA. The CDR3 contains 14 residues. The CDR3 here is CSVEAGTSYNEQFF. DNA for the CDR3: TGCAGCGTTGAGGCTGGGACCTCCTACAATGAGCAGTTCTTC.

The rearrangement links TRBV2 to TRBJ1-1; D ambiguous. V lost 4 bases and J lost 1, with 10 bases in between. CDR3 size: 14 residues. Germline V lookup: CDR1 SNHLY, CDR2 FYNNEI. CDR3 DNA sequence: TGTGCCAGCAGTGGACATCGTAAGAACACTGAAGCTTTCTTT. Translating gives CASSGHRKNTEAFF.

Details on this clonotype: A much more abundant neighbour one base away suggests this may be a read error. The chain has TRBV5-1 and TRBJ2-7; 7 bases are shared with TRBD1. J was trimmed by 9 bases and V by 4 bases; bases with no gene match: 13. Germline V gene lookup returns CDR1 SGHRS and CDR2 YFSETQ. CDR3 length: 14 residues. The CDR3 reads CASSPRDRGSGQYF. CDR3 in DNA: TGCGCCAGCAGCCCACGGGACAGAGGATCCGGGCAGTACTTC. Full variable domain (outside the CDR3, taken from reference TRBV5-1 and TRBJ2-7): KAGVTQTPRYLIKTRGQQVTLSCSPISGHRSVSWYQQTPGQGLQFLFEYFSETQRNKGNFPGRFSGRQFSNSRSEMNVSTLELGDSALYLCASSPRDRGSGQYFGPGTRLTVT.

The CDR3 spells CSVEFGTPSNEQFF. The CDR3 region has the DNA TGCAGCGTTGAATTTGGGACCCCAAGCAATGAGCAGTTCTTC. The chain joins TRBV29-1 to TRBJ2-1; D tentatively reads TRBD1 or TRBD2 (5 bases each). Trimming left V 2 bases short and J 6 bases short, with 14 bases between. Germline assignment: CDR1 SQVTM and CDR2 ANQGSEA. This CDR3 comprises 14 residues.

This sequence joins TRBV5-1 and TRBJ2-3, with TRBD1 identical over 7 bases. The CDR3 is made up of 16 amino acids. The J segment lost 3 bases and the V segment lost 4 bases, leaving 11 bases of the junction unmatched. From germline, CDR1 is SGHRS and CDR2 YFSETQ. The CDR3 loop is CASSPLTGLGTDTQYF. CDR3 DNA sequence: TGCGCCAGCAGCCCTTTGACAGGGCTGGGGACAGATACGCAGTATTTT.

A few counts support this clonotype. The chain carries TRBV6-5 and TRBJ2-7; 7 bases map to TRBD1. Germline CDR1 and CDR2: MNHEY and SVGAGI. V trimming: 0 bases; J trimming: 4 bases; junction bases outside the gene matches: 6. CDR3 length: 15 residues. The CDR3 sequence: CASSYSTGPHYEQYF. CDR3 nucleotide sequence: TGTGCCAGCAGTTACTCGACAGGGCCCCATTACGAGCAGTACTTC.

Ten or more counts support this clonotype. The chain employs TRBV29-1 and TRBJ1-2; TRBD1 aligns across 7 bases. Per the germline V gene, CDR1 is SQVTM and CDR2 is ANQGSEA. J gave up 2 bases and V 2 bases, and 2 bases lay outside the gene matches. The CDR3 contains 13 residues. CDR3 nucleotide sequence: TGCAGCGTTGAACCAGGGGGAAACTATGGCTACACCTTC. Encoded protein: CSVEPGGNYGYTF.

This clonotype was recorded a few times. This chain connects TRBV7-8 to TRBJ2-1; TRBD2 matches 7 bases. This CDR3 contains 13 residues. The germline CDR1 and CDR2 sequences are SGHVS and FQNEAQ. After removal of 5 bases from V and 10 bases from J, the junction contained 8 bases not matched to a gene. The CDR3 protein is CASSLETSLEQFF. The CDR3 region has the DNA TGTGCCAGCAGCCTTGAGACTAGCTTGGAGCAGTTCTTC.